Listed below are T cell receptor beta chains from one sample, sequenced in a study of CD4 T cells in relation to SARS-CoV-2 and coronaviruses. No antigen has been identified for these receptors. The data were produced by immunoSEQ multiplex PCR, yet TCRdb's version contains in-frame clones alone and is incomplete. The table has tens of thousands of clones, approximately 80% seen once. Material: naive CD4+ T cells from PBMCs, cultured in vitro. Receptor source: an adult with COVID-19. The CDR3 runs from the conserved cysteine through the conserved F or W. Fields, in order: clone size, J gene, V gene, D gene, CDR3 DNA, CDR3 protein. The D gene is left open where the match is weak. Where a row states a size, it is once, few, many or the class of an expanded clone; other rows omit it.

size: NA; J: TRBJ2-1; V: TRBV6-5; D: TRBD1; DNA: TGTGCCAGCAGGCCGGGACAGGATTACAATGAGCAGTTCTTC; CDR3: CASRPGQDYNEQFF
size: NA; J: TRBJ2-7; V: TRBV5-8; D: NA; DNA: TGTGCCAGCAGCCTAGACAGTGCCTACGAGCAGTACTTC; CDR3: CASSLDSAYEQYF
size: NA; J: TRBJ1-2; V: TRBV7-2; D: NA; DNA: TGTGCCAGCAGCGCGACCAGTAGGTTTTACTCATACTACACCTTC; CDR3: CASSATSRFYSYYTF
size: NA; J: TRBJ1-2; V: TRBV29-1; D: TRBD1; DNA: TGCAGCGTTGTGGGGGACAGGCGGGAGGGCTACACCTTC; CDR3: CSVVGDRREGYTF
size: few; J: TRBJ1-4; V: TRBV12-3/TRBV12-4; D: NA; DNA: TGTGCCAGCAGTACCGTTGGGGGGGCGAAACTGTTTTTT; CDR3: CASSTVGGAKLFF
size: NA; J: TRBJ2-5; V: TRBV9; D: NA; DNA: TGTGCCAGCAGCGTAGGCAGGGACCCACAAGAGACCCAGTACTTC; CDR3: CASSVGRDPQETQYF
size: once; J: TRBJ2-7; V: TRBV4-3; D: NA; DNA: TGCGCCAGCAGCCAAGAAATAGGGGGGCTGTACGAGCAGTACTTC; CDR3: CASSQEIGGLYEQYF
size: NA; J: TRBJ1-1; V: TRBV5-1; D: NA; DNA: TGCGCCAGCAGCTTGAGCCAGCAGAACACTGAAGCTTTCTTT; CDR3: CASSLSQQNTEAFF
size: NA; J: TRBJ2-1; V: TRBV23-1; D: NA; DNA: TGCGCCAGCAGTCAACGCACTGAATCACAGGGTAACAATGAGCAGTTCTTC; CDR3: CASSQRTESQGNNEQFF
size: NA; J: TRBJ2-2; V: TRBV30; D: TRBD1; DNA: TGTGCCTGGAGTGTACCGCGGACAGGGGTCGGGGAGCTGTTTTTT; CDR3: CAWSVPRTGVGELFF
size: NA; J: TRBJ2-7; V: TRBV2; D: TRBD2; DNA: TGTGCCAGCAGAACCGGACTAGCGGGAGGGCCCCACGAGCAGTACTTC; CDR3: CASRTGLAGGPHEQYF
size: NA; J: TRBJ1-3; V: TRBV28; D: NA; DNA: TGTGCCGGATCCACGAACTCTGGAAACACCATATATTTT; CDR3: CAGSTNSGNTIYF
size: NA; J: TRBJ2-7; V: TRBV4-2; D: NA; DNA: TGTGCCAGCAGCCAATTCGGAGCGGACTCCTACGAGCAGTACTTC; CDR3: CASSQFGADSYEQYF
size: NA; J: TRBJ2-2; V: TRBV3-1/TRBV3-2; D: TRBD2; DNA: TGTGCCAGCAGCCCTTCTTATGGACTAGCGGACACCGGGGAGCTGTTTTTT; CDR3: CASSPSYGLADTGELFF